The 22 T cell receptor beta chains presented below share a single source sample, sequenced in a study of blood T cell repertoires in COVID-19. The repertoire was sequenced with immunoSEQ multiplex PCR; TCRdb's copy has only in-frame clones and lacks some. The table has roughly 330,000 clones, about nine tenths seen once; the top ten hold over 9.5%. Material for sequencing was PBMCs or T cells enriched from blood (not recorded which). The receptors derive from a woman aged 18-35 years who had recovered from COVID-19.

This sequence joins TRBV4-2 and TRBJ2-7, with 7 positions matching TRBD1. Trimming cost V 4 bases and J 5 bases; bases outside gene matches: 8. CDR1 LGHNA and CDR2 YNFKEQ come from the germline V gene. CDR3 size: 14 residues. Here the CDR3 reads CASSPRRGTNEQYF. In DNA, the CDR3 is TGTGCCAGCAGCCCCCGCAGGGGGACCAACGAGCAGTACTTC.

The chain is built from TRBV3-1 (or the pseudogene TRBV3-2) and TRBJ1-1; no reliable D call. Germline loops: CDR1 LGHDT, CDR2 YNNKEL (reference sequence). This CDR3 comprises 14 residues. V lost 2 bases to trimming and J lost 5 bases, with 12 bases between them. CDR3 region: CASSQREGGTEAFF. The CDR3 DNA reads as TGTGCCAGCAGCCAACGGGAGGGAGGGACTGAAGCTTTCTTT.

V and J are TRBV28 and TRBJ2-3, with 8 bases aligning to TRBD2. J lost 0 bases, V lost 6 bases, and 5 bases had no gene match. CDR3 size: 15 residues. Germline-derived CDR1 and CDR2 are MDHEN and SYDVKM. CDR3 loop: CASSPGLASTDTQYF. The CDR3, as DNA: TGTGCCAGCAGCCCCGGACTAGCTAGCACAGATACGCAGTATTTT.

This chain links TRBV4-1 with TRBJ1-1; perhaps TRBD1 as D (5 bases). The CDR3 contains 14 residues. CDR1 MGHRA and CDR2 YSYEKL come from the germline V gene. Trimming stripped 6 bases from V and 3 bases from J, with 14 bases between. In nucleotides, the CDR3 is TGCGCCAGCAGGTCCCTCCAGGGCGACACTGAAGCTTTCTTT. It is translated as CASRSLQGDTEAFF.

J is TRBJ1-1 and V is TRBV28; maybe TRBD1 (5 bases). V gave up 6 bases and J gave up 8 bases, with 16 bases separating them. CDR1 is MDHEN, CDR2 SYDVKM, per germline. The CDR3 is made up of 13 amino acids. CDR3 residues: CASSLAGVQEAFF. The DNA of the CDR3 is TGTGCCAGCAGCTTAGCGGGGGTCCAGGAAGCTTTCTTT.

The CDR3 bases are TGTGCCAGCATGTACAGGGGACATCAGCCCCAGCATTTT. Protein product: CASMYRGHQPQHF. The genes are TRBV6-5 and TRBJ1-5; 7 positions agree with TRBD1. Germline loops: CDR1 MNHEY, CDR2 SVGAGI. This CDR3 spans 13 amino acids. The junction had 5 bases not matched to a gene; V was cut back by 7 bases and J by 5 bases.

This clone was seen just once. J is TRBJ2-4 and V is TRBV10-3, with D perhaps TRBD1 (6 bases). The germline V gene has CDR1 ENHRY and CDR2 SYGVKD. This CDR3 is built from 13 residues. V was clipped by 6 bases and J by 6 bases, with 12 bases between them. The CDR3, as DNA: TGTGCCATCAGCCCCGGGACACCAAACATTCAGTACTTC. This codes for CAISPGTPNIQYF.

The table lists this clone with a few counts. This chain links TRBV5-6 with TRBJ1-1; 10 positions agree with TRBD1. Trimming removed 3 bases from V and 1 base from J; junction bases left unmatched: 6. Germline V gene data show CDR1 as SGHDT and CDR2 as YYEEEE. This CDR3 region has 16 residues. CDR3 residues: CASSYDRGLRNTEAFF. DNA of the CDR3: TGTGCCAGCAGCTATGACAGGGGGCTCAGGAACACTGAAGCTTTCTTT.

The chain combines TRBV7-9 with TRBJ2-7; tentatively, D is TRBD1 (5 bases). Germline V gene lookup returns CDR1 SEHNR and CDR2 FQNEAQ (reference sequence). This CDR3 is built from 13 residues. The V end lost 5 bases, the J end lost 9 bases, and 17 bases lay between the germline ends. The DNA for the CDR3 is TGTGCCAGCAGCCCTTGGCAGGGTAGTTGGCAGTACTTC. Translation gives CASSPWQGSWQYF. The complete variable domain, with remaining parts taken from reference TRBV7-9 and TRBJ2-7, reads DTGVSQNPRHKITKRGQNVTFRCDPISEHNRLYWYRQTLGQGPEFLTYFQNEAQLEKSRLLSDRFSAERPKGSFSTLEIQRTEQGDSAMYLCASSPWQGSWQYFGPGTRLTVT.

The V call is TRBV2, the J call TRBJ1-5, with 10 bases that match TRBD1. There are 14 residues in the CDR3. From germline, CDR1 is SNHLY and CDR2 FYNNEI. The ends lost 4 bases at V and 3 bases at J; junction bases unmatched: 0. The DNA of the CDR3 is TGTGCCAGCAGTGGACAGGGGGCCAATCAGCCCCAGCATTTT. Its protein is CASSGQGANQPQHF.

CDR3 nucleotides: TGTGCCAGCAGCTCCGGACAGGGGGCATATGGCTACACCTTC. Amino acid sequence: CASSSGQGAYGYTF. The chain couples TRBV7-3 to TRBJ1-2, with TRBD1 matching over 11 bases. Germline V gene sequence: CDR1 SGHTA, CDR2 FQGTGA. V was clipped by 4 bases and J by 5 bases; unmatched bases: 3. CDR3 size: 14 residues. The full variable domain, its missing parts supplied by reference TRBV7-3 and TRBJ1-2, is GAGVSQTPSNKVTEKGKYVELRCDPISGHTALYWYRQSLGQGPEFLIYFQGTGAADDSGLPNDRFFAVRPEGSVSTLKIQRTERGDSAVYLCASSSGQGAYGYTFGSGTRLTVV.

The chain uses TRBV30 and TRBJ1-5, with D maybe TRBD1 (5 bases). CDR1 is GTSNPN and CDR2 is SVGIG in the germline V gene (reference sequence). The CDR3 runs 15 residues. V was trimmed by 6 bases and J by 6 bases, leaving 21 bases between them. In nucleotides, the CDR3 is TGTGCCTGCACACCGGGACCGGGGGAGGTTCAGCCCCAGCATTTT. Translation gives CACTPGPGEVQPQHF. Full variable domain (rest looked up from reference TRBV30 and TRBJ1-5): SQTIHQWPATLVQPVGSPLSLECTVEGTSNPNLYWYRQAAGRGLQLLFYSVGIGQISSEVPQNLSASRPQDRQFILSSKKLLLSDSGFYLCACTPGPGEVQPQHFGDGTRLSIL.

This clone has more than one count but fewer than ten. The gene calls are TRBV7-9 and TRBJ2-1; the match to TRBD2 covers 13 bases. The CDR3 is 15 amino acids. Germline V gene data show CDR1 as SEHNR and CDR2 as FQNEAQ (reference sequence). Germline trimming cut 7 bases from V and 8 bases from J; bases unmatched to any gene: 8. The CDR3 DNA follows: TGTGCCAGCACCCCAGGACTAGCGGGAGTTGATGAGCAGTTCTTC. The encoded protein is CASTPGLAGVDEQFF.

The chain recombines TRBV2 with TRBJ1-4, with D unclear. V gave up 7 bases and J gave up 0 bases, with 9 bases separating them. The CDR3 totals 14 residues. Looked up from germline, CDR1 is SNHLY and CDR2 is FYNNEI. CDR3 protein: CASTKTTTNEKLFF. As DNA, the CDR3 is TGTGCCAGCACCAAGACTACAACTAATGAAAAACTGTTTTTT.

V is TRBV7-9 and J is TRBJ2-7, with a weak D call TRBD2 (5 bases). The CDR3 covers 15 residues. CDR1 is SEHNR, CDR2 FQNEAQ, per germline (reference sequence). V was cut by 3 bases and J by 2 bases, with 14 bases left in between. The CDR3 reads CASSFPDTGTYEQYF. The CDR3, as DNA: TGTGCCAGCAGCTTCCCCGACACGGGGACCTACGAGCAGTACTTC.

The chain's CDR3 is CASSLDSSYNSPLHF. In nucleotides, the CDR3 is TGTGCCAGCAGCTTAGACAGTTCCTATAATTCACCCCTCCACTTT. This chain joins TRBV7-6 and TRBJ1-6; no clear D. Germline V gene data show CDR1 as SGHVS and CDR2 as FNYEAQ. V lost 1 base and J 1 base, leaving 5 bases between the germline ends. The CDR3 covers 15 residues.

The V call is TRBV28, the J call TRBJ1-2, with 11 bases aligning to TRBD1. CDR3 length equals 14 residues. Germline CDR1 MDHEN, CDR2 SYDVKM. V trimming: 9 bases; J trimming: 8 bases; junction bases outside the gene matches: 11. The CDR3 spells CASGMDRGPRGYTF. The CDR3 DNA is TGTGCCAGTGGTATGGACAGGGGGCCGAGGGGCTACACCTTC.

This chain uses TRBV13 with TRBJ2-7, with 16 bases matching TRBD2. Germline V gene sequence: CDR1 PRHDT, CDR2 FYEKMQ (reference sequence). The CDR3 extends over 17 amino acids. The V segment lost 5 bases and the J segment 4 bases; nucleotides outside the gene matches: 8. The CDR3 loop reads CASSPGTSGGGFYEQYF. Written as DNA, the CDR3 is TGTGCCAGCAGCCCTGGGACTAGCGGGGGGGGCTTTTACGAGCAGTACTTC.

V is TRBV7-3 and J is TRBJ1-1, with 9 bases identical to TRBD1. The CDR3 has 15 amino acids. CDR1 SGHTA and CDR2 FQGTGA come from the germline V gene. V was pared by 5 bases and J by 1 base, with 5 bases of the junction left unmatched. CDR3 sequence: CASSEPGQGNTEAFF. The CDR3 DNA is TGTGCCAGCAGCGAACCGGGACAGGGGAACACTGAAGCTTTCTTT.

The genes are TRBV6-1 and TRBJ2-7, with 7 bases matching TRBD2. CDR1 is MNHNS and CDR2 is SASEGT in the germline V gene. The CDR3 spans 15 residues. V lost 2 bases and J lost 4; bases outside the gene matches: 8. DNA of the CDR3: TGTGCCAGCAGTGAACAGACGGGGGGATTGTACGAGCAGTACTTC. This codes for CASSEQTGGLYEQYF.

The V call is TRBV2, the J call TRBJ1-1; D not certain. Between the trimmed V and J ends, which lost 6 bases and 1 base, there was a span of 6 bases. The CDR3 has 12 amino acids. CDR1 SNHLY and CDR2 FYNNEI come from the germline V gene. DNA of the CDR3: TGTGCCAGCAGATCAGGGAACACTGAAGCTTTCTTT. It is translated as CASRSGNTEAFF.

The chain is built from TRBV19 and TRBJ2-3; D may be TRBD1 (5 bases). The CDR3 length is 17 residues. V was trimmed by 6 bases and J by 2 bases, leaving 21 bases between them. Germline CDR1 is LNHDA and CDR2 is SQIVND (reference sequence). The CDR3 loop reads CASRKHSSSTDTDTQYF. Here the CDR3 DNA reads TGTGCCAGTAGAAAACACTCATCCTCGACAGACACAGATACGCAGTATTTT. Full variable domain (rest looked up from reference TRBV19 and TRBJ2-3): DGGITQSPKYLFRKEGQNVTLSCEQNLNHDAMYWYRQDPGQGLRLIYYSQIVNDFQKGDIAEGYSVSREKKESFPLTVTSAQKNPTAFYLCASRKHSSSTDTDTQYFGPGTRLTVL.